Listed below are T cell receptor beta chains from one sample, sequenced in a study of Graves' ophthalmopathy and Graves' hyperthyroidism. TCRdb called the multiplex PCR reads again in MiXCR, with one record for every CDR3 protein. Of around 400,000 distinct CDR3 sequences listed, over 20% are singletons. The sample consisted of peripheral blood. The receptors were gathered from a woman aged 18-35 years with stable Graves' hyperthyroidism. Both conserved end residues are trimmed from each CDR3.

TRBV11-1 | ASSADGTREETQY
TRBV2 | ASSSRNGANVLT
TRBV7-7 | ASSLGDRDQETQY
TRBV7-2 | ASSPGRGFSGANVLT
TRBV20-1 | SAGQSYEQY
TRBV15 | ATSRDRQPNQPQH
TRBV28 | ASSFRAGRAGEETQY
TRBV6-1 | ASRTPLREEQY
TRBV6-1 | ASSGQAGFSPLH
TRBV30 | AWSDMAWTDAF
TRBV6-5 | ASSSFSDSLNYGYT
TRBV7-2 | ASSLAGQGRTEAF
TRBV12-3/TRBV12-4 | ASRPDMAEAF
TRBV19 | ASTGPRTVYGYT
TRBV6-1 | ASTTGLGSSYNEQF
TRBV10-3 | AISDGSGRNTGELF
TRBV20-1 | SARRAGLGPQH
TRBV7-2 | ASSLIGGGNSPLH
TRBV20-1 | SAPVVLAGVRTGELF
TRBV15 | ATSSGPRDGYT
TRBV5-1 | ASSLTTYEQY
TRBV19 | ASRWTSGSQETQY
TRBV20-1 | SASSDSQETQY
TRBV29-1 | TSGGGRYKRPQY
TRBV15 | ATSRDRIAGSTDTQY
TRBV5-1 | ASSLAAGAEAF
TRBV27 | ASTSRVGSNQPQH
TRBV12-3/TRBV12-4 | ASTILQHSSYNSPLH
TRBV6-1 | ASGGQGTESSYEQY
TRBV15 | ATSRLMGGANVLT
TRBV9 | ASSVGSGQGAYEQY
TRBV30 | AWTEGIHTEAF
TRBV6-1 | ASLLGGGVYGYT
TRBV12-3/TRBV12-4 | ASITHGTDGELF
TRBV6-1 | ASSVGMGETQY
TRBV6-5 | ASSYGRGGHEQY
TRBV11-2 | ASSLVGLADTYEQY
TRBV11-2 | ASSFGTGGFSGANVLT
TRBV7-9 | ASSSPDRGVVEQY
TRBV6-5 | ASSYSTSGRHEQY
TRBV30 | AWDPPNTGELF